This TCR beta chain originates from a study of Ad26.COV2.S vaccination and SARS-CoV-2 variants. The treatment is: roughly 20 received Ad26.COV2.S at low or high dose, single or two shots; about 5 received placebo; per-sample allocation not given. Material that was analyzed had been drawn on day 63 after the first vaccine or placebo injection. TCRdb's copy holds only in-frame clones and misses some; the assay was immunoSEQ multiplex PCR. The sample lists 200,000 to 300,000 clones, roughly 90% occurring once. This receptor was obtained from a person aged 18-65 years who received the Ad26.COV2.S COVID-19 vaccine or a placebo. Sequencing was performed on peripheral blood, taken in a trial of Ad26.COV2.S vaccine versus placebo.

CDR3 DNA: TGTGCCAGTAATAACCTCTTACGAGGGAATTCACCCCTCCACTTT. It is translated as CASNNLLRGNSPLHF. This sequence joins TRBV19 and TRBJ1-6; the D is unclear. The V gene's germline CDR1 is LNHDA and CDR2 SQIVND (reference sequence). This CDR3 region has 15 residues. Trimming shortened V by 7 bases and J by 7 bases, and 17 bases separated the two germline ends. The full variable domain, in which reference TRBV19 and TRBJ1-6 provide the parts outside the CDR3, is DGGITQSPKYLFRKEGQNVTLSCEQNLNHDAMYWYRQDPGQGLRLIYYSQIVNDFQKGDIAEGYSVSREKKESFPLTVTSAQKNPTAFYLCASNNLLRGNSPLHFGNGTRLTVT.